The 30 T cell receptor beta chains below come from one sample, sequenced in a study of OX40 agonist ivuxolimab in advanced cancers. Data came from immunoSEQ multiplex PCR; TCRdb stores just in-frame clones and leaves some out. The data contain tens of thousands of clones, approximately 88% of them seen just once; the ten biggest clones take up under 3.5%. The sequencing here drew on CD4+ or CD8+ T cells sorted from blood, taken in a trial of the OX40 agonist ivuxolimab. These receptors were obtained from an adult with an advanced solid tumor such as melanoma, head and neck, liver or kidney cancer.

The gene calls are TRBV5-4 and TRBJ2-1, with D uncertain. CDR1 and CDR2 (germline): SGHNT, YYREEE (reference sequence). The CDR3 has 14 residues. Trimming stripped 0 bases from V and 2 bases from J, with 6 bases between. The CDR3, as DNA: TGTGCCAGCAGCTTGGGTGGCCCCTACAATGAGCAGTTCTTC. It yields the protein CASSLGGPYNEQFF.

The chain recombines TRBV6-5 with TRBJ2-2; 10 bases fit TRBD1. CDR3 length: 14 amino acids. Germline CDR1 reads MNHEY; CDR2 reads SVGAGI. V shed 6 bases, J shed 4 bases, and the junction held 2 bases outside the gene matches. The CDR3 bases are TGTGCCAGCAGGGACAGGGGGAGCACCGGGGAGCTGTTTTTT. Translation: CASRDRGSTGELFF.

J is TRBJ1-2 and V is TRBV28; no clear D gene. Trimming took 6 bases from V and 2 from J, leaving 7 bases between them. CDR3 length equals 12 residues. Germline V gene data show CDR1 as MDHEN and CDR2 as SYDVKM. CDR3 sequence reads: CASRFSNYGYTF. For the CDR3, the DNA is TGTGCCAGCAGGTTCAGCAACTATGGCTACACCTTC.

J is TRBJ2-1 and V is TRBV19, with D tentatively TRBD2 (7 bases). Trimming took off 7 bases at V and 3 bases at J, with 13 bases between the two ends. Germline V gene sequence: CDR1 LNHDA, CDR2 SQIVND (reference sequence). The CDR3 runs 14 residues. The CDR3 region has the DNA TGTGCCAGTAACGGGGGGCAAGACTACAATGAGCAGTTCTTC. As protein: CASNGGQDYNEQFF.

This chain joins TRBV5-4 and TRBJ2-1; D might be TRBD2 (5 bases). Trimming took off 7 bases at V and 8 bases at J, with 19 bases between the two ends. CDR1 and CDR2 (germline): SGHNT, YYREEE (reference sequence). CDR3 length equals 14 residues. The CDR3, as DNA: TGTGCCAGCCGGTTAAGGAGAGATAGCGATGAGCAGTTCTTC. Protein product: CASRLRRDSDEQFF.

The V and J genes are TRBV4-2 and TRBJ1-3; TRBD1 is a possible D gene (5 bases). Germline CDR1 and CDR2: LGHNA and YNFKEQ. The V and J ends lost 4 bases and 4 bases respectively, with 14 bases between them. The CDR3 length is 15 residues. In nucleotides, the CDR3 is TGTGCCAGCAGCCTTGGCGGTGGACACGGAAACACCATATATTTT. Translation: CASSLGGGHGNTIYF.

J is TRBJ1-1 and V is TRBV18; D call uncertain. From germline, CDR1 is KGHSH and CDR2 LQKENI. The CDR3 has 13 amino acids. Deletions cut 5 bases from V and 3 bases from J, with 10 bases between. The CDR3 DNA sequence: TGTGCCAGCTCAAGCGGACCCGACACTGAAGCTTTCTTT. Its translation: CASSSGPDTEAFF.

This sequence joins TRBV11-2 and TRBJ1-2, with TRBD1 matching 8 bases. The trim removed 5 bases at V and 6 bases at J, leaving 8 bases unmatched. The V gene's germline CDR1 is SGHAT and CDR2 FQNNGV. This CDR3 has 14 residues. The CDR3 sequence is CASSRDRTGHGYTF. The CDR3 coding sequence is TGTGCCAGCAGCCGCGACAGGACAGGGCATGGCTACACCTTC.

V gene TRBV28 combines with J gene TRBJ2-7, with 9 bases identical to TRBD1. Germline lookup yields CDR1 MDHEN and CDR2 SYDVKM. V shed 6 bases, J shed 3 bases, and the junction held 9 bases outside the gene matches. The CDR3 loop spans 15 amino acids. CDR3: CASSPPGTGLYEQYF. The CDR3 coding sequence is TGTGCCAGCAGCCCTCCCGGGACAGGGCTCTACGAGCAGTACTTC.

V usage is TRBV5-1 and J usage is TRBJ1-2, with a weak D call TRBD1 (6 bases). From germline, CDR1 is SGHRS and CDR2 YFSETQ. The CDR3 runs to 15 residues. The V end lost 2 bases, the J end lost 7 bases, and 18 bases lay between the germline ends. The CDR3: CASSFGTQELGGYTF. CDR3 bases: TGCGCCAGCAGCTTCGGGACACAGGAATTGGGTGGCTACACCTTC.

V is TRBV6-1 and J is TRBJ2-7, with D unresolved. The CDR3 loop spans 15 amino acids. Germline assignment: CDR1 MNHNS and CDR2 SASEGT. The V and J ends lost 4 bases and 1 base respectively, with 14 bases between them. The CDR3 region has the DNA TGTGCCAGCAGTGCTGACATAAACCTTTCCTACGAGCAGTACTTC. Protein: CASSADINLSYEQYF.

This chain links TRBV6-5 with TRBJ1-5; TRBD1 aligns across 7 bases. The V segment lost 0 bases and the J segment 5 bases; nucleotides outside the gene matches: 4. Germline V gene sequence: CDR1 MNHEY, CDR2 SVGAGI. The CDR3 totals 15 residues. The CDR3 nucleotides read TGTGCCAGCAGTTACTCAGGGGGCTTCGATCAGCCCCAGCATTTT. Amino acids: CASSYSGGFDQPQHF.

CDR3 sequence (DNA): TGTGCCAGCAGCCTACGGACTAGCGGGAGCGGAGAGACCCAGTACTTC. The encoded protein is CASSLRTSGSGETQYF. The genes are TRBV4-2 and TRBJ2-5, with 13 nucleotides matching TRBD2. The CDR3 has 16 amino acids. The junction had 6 bases not matched to a gene; V was cut back by 4 bases and J by 4 bases. CDR1 is LGHNA, CDR2 YNFKEQ, per germline.

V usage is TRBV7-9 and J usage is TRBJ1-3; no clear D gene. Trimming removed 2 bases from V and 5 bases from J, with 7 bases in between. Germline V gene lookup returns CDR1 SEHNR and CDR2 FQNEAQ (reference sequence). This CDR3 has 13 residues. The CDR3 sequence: CASSLQARNTIYF. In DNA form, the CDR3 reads TGTGCCAGCAGCTTACAAGCTCGAAACACCATATATTTT.

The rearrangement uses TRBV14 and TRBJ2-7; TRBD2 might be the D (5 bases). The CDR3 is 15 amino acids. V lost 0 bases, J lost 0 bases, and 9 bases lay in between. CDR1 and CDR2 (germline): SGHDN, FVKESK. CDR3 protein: CASSQDPGVSYEQYF. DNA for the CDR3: TGTGCCAGCAGCCAAGACCCCGGGGTCTCCTACGAGCAGTACTTC. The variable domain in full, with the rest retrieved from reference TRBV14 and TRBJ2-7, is EAGVTQFPSHSVIEKGQTVTLRCDPISGHDNLYWYRRVMGKEIKFLLHFVKESKQDESGMPNNRFLAERTGGTYSTLKVQPAELEDSGVYFCASSQDPGVSYEQYFGPGTRLTVT.

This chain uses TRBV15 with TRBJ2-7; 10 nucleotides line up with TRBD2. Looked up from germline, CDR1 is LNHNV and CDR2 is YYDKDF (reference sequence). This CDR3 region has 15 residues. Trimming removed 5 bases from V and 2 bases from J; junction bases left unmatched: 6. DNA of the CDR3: TGTGCCACCAGCCGCGGACTAGCGGCTACCTACGAGCAGTACTTC. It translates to CATSRGLAATYEQYF.

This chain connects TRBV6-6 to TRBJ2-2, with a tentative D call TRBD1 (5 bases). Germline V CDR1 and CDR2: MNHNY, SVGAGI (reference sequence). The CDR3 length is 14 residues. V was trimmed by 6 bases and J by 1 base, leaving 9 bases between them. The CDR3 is CASRDTGNTGELFF. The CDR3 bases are TGTGCCAGCAGAGACACAGGGAACACCGGGGAGCTGTTTTTT.

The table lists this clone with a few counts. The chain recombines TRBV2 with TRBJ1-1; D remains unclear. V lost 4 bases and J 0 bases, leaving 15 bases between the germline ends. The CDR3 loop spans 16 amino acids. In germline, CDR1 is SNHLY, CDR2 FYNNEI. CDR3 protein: CASSVSGGNLNTEAFF. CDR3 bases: TGTGCCAGCAGTGTTTCGGGTGGAAACTTGAACACTGAAGCTTTCTTT. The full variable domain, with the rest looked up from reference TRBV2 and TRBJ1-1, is EPEVTQTPSHQVTQMGQEVILRCVPISNHLYFYWYRQILGQKVEFLVSFYNNEISEKSEIFDDQFSVERPDGSNFTLKIRSTKLEDSAMYFCASSVSGGNLNTEAFFGQGTRLTVV.

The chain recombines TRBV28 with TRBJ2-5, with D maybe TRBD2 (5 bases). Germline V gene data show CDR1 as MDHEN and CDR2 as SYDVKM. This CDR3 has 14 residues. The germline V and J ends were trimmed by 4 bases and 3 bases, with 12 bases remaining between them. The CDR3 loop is CASSSSGVEETQYF. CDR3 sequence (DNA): TGTGCCAGCAGTTCCTCCGGGGTGGAAGAGACCCAGTACTTC.

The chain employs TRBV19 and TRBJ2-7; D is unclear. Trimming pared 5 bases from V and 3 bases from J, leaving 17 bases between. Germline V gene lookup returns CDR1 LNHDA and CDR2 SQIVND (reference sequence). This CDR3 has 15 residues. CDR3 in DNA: TGTGCCAGTAGTTTATTCGGTGACGGAATCTACGAGCAGTACTTC. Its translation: CASSLFGDGIYEQYF.

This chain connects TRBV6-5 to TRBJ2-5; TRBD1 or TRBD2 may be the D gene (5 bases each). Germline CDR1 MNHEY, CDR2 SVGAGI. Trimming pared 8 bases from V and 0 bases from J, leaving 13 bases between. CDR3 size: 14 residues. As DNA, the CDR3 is TGTGCCAGCCGTCTCGAGGGGTACCAAGAGACCCAGTACTTC. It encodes CASRLEGYQETQYF.

The CDR3 nucleotides are TGCAGCGTTGCCGGGACGCCTGCGAACACCGGGGAGCTGTTTTTT. It yields the protein CSVAGTPANTGELFF. The chain carries TRBV29-1 and TRBJ2-2; D may match TRBD1 or TRBD2 (5 bases each). The CDR3 is made up of 15 amino acids. V gave up 4 bases and J gave up 0 bases, with 12 bases separating them. Germline V lookup: CDR1 SQVTM, CDR2 ANQGSEA.

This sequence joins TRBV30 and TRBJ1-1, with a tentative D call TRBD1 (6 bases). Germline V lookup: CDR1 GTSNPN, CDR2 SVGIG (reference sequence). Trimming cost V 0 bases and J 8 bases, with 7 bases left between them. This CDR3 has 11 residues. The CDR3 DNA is TGTGCCTGGAGTGTTGGGACAGAAGCTTTCTTT. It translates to CAWSVGTEAFF.

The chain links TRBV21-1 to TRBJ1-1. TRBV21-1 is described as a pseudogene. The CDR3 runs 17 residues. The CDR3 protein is CASSKVIRQDPRTEAFF. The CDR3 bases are TGTGCCAGCAGCAAAGTAATCAGGCAGGACCCGAGGACTGAAGCTTTCTTT.

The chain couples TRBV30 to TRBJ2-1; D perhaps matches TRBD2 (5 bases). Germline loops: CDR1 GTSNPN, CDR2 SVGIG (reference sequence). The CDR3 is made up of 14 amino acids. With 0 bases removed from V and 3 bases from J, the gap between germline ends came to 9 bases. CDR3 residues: CAWSVLAHYNEQFF. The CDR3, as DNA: TGTGCCTGGAGTGTCCTAGCCCACTACAATGAGCAGTTCTTC.

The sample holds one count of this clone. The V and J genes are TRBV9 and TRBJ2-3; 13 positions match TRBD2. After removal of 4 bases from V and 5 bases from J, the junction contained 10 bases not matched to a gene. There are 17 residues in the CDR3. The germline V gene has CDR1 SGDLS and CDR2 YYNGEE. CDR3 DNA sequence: TGTGCCAGCAGCATAGGACTAGCGGGAGCCATCGGAGATACGCAGTATTTT. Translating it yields CASSIGLAGAIGDTQYF.

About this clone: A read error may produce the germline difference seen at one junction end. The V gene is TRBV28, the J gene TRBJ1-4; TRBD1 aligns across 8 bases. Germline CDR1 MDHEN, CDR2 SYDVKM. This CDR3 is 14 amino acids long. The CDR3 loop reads CVSSGQGEWEKLFF. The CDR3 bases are TGTGTCAGCAGTGGACAGGGAGAATGGGAAAAACTGTTTTTT. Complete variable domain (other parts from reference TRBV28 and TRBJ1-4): DVKVTQSSRYLVKRTGEKVFLECVQDMDHENMFWYRQDPGLGLRLIYFSYDVKMKEKGDIPEGYSVSREKKERFSLILESASTNQTSMYLCVSSGQGEWEKLFFGSGTQLSVL.

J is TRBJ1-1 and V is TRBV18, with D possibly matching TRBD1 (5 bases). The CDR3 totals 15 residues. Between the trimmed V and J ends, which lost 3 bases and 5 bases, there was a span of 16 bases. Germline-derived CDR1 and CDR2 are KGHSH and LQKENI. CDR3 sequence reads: CASSPSYGAQTEAFF. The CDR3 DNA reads TGTGCCAGCTCACCCTCATATGGGGCCCAGACTGAAGCTTTCTTT. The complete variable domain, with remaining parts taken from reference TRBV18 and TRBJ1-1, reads NAGVMQNPRHLVRRRGQEARLRCSPMKGHSHVYWYRQLPEEGLKFMVYLQKENIIDESGMPKERFSAEFPKEGPSILRIQQVVRGDSAAYFCASSPSYGAQTEAFFGQGTRLTVV.

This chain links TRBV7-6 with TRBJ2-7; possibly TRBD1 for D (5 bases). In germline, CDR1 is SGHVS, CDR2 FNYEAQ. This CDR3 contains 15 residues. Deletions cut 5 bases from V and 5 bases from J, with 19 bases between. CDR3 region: CASSRTPLQGNEQYF. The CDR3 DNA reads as TGTGCCAGCAGCCGGACCCCACTCCAGGGCAACGAGCAGTACTTC.

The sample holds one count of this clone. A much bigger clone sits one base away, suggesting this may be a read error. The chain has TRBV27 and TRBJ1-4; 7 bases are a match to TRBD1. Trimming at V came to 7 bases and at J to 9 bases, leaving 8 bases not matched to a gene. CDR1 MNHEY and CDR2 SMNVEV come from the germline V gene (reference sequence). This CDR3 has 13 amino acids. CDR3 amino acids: CASNKWDSQKLFF. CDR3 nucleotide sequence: TGTGCCAGCAATAAGTGGGACAGCCAAAAACTGTTTTTT.